Listed below are T cell receptor beta chains from one sample, sequenced in a study of blood T cell repertoires in COVID-19. Method: immunoSEQ multiplex PCR; TCRdb's copy keeps in-frame clones and lacks some. The sample shows 200,000 to 250,000 clones, roughly 90% of them seen only once. The sample comprised peripheral blood. The receptors were gathered from a woman aged 35 to 49 with acute or convalescent COVID-19. CDR3s include the opening cysteine and the closing phenylalanine or tryptophan. The order of the fields is CDR3 length, J gene, clone size, D gene, V gene, CDR3 protein, CDR3 DNA. The D gene is left open where the match is weak. For some rows the clone size is stated as once, few or many, or as a class when expanded; others skip it.

15 | TRBJ1-4 | NA | TRBD1 | TRBV6-5 | CASSSGTGDREKLFF | TGTGCCAGCAGTTCCGGGACAGGGGATCGGGAAAAACTGTTTTTT
16 | TRBJ1-3 | NA | NA | TRBV9 | CASSPRPKLSGNTIYF | TGTGCCAGCAGCCCACGTCCCAAACTCTCTGGAAACACCATATATTTT
13 | TRBJ1-4 | NA | NA | TRBV5-8 | CASSPQGNEKLFF | TGTGCCAGCAGCCCGCAGGGTAATGAAAAACTGTTTTTT
14 | TRBJ1-2 | NA | NA | TRBV10-3 | CAISSDTPNYGYTF | TGTGCCATCAGCTCAGACACACCTAACTATGGCTACACCTTC
15 | TRBJ1-3 | NA | NA | TRBV5-8 | CASSLAGLGGNTIYF | TGTGCCAGCAGCTTGGCAGGGTTGGGAGGAAACACCATATATTTT
13 | TRBJ2-5 | NA | NA | TRBV5-4 | CASSLGSVETQYF | TGTGCCAGCAGCTTGGGTAGCGTAGAGACCCAGTACTTC
14 | TRBJ1-3 | NA | TRBD1 | TRBV3-1/TRBV3-2 | CASSPGQGAYTIYF | TGTGCCAGCAGCCCGGGACAGGGGGCTTACACCATATATTTT
18 | TRBJ1-3 | NA | TRBD1 | TRBV5-1 | CASSVAPGQGAQGNTIYF | TGCGCCAGCAGCGTAGCACCGGGACAGGGGGCGCAGGGAAACACCATATATTTT
16 | TRBJ1-1 | few | TRBD1 | TRBV19 | CASSIRQGASGTEAFF | TGTGCCAGTAGTATACGACAGGGGGCTAGTGGCACTGAAGCTTTCTTT
16 | TRBJ2-5 | few | TRBD1 | TRBV2 | CASSSTGVMNRETQYF | TGTGCCAGCAGTTCCACAGGGGTTATGAACCGAGAGACCCAGTACTTC
15 | TRBJ1-2 | NA | NA | TRBV3-1/TRBV3-2 | CASSQGSTTPYGYTF | TGTGCCAGCAGCCAAGGGAGCACGACCCCCTATGGCTACACCTTC
16 | TRBJ1-1 | NA | NA | TRBV9 | CASSARRGRGNTEAFF | TGTGCCAGCAGCGCCCGGCGGGGCAGAGGGAACACTGAAGCTTTCTTT
14 | TRBJ2-3 | NA | NA | TRBV5-4 | CASSVRTETDTQYF | TGTGCCAGCAGCGTACGGACAGAAACAGATACGCAGTATTTT
14 | TRBJ1-2 | NA | NA | TRBV5-4 | CASSSTDRFYGYTF | TGTGCCAGCAGCTCGACGGACAGATTCTATGGCTACACCTTC
16 | TRBJ2-1 | NA | TRBD2 | TRBV10-2 | CATSTSGGFSYNEQFF | TGCGCCACATCGACTAGCGGGGGGTTTTCCTACAATGAGCAGTTCTTC
15 | TRBJ1-5 | NA | TRBD1 | TRBV6-7 | CASSTGQGKNQPQHF | TGTGCCAGCAGCACGGGACAGGGGAAAAATCAGCCCCAGCATTTT
15 | TRBJ1-1 | once | NA | TRBV7-9 | CASSSYGLNNTEAFF | TGTGCCAGCAGCTCTTACGGGTTAAACAACACTGAAGCTTTCTTT
13 | TRBJ1-5 | once | NA | TRBV27 | CASSLQRFQPQHF | TGTGCCAGCAGTTTACAGAGGTTCCAGCCCCAGCATTTT
16 | TRBJ2-3 | NA | NA | TRBV7-8 | CASSSRGGAYTDTQYF | TGTGCCAGCAGCTCCCGAGGGGGGGCCTATACAGATACGCAGTATTTT
16 | TRBJ1-6 | NA | NA | TRBV19 | CASSILGGRYNSPLHF | TGTGCCAGTAGTATTTTGGGGGGTCGGTATAATTCACCCCTCCACTTT
15 | TRBJ1-3 | NA | TRBD1 | TRBV5-1 | CASSPRTGFGDTIYF | TGCGCCAGCAGCCCCCGGACAGGATTCGGAGACACCATATATTTT
15 | TRBJ1-5 | NA | TRBD1 | TRBV6-5 | CASSNGQGRNQPQHF | TGTGCCAGCAGCAACGGACAGGGGCGCAATCAGCCCCAGCATTTT
15 | TRBJ2-3 | NA | TRBD2 | TRBV6-4 | CASSDSAGVTDTQYF | TGTGCCAGCAGTGACTCAGCGGGGGTAACAGATACGCAGTATTTT
14 | TRBJ1-2 | few | NA | TRBV5-1 | CASSSMQGNYGYTF | TGCGCCAGCAGCTCGATGCAGGGGAACTATGGCTACACCTTC
15 | TRBJ1-1 | few | TRBD1 | TRBV18 | CASSLPGQGETEAFF | TGTGCCAGCTCACTCCCGGGACAGGGAGAAACTGAAGCTTTCTTT
14 | TRBJ1-5 | NA | NA | TRBV30 | CAWSVIDINQPQHF | TGTGCCTGGAGTGTCATAGACATTAATCAGCCCCAGCATTTT
14 | TRBJ2-3 | NA | NA | TRBV2 | CASLSFPSTDTQYF | TGTGCCAGCCTCTCCTTCCCTAGCACAGATACGCAGTATTTT
16 | TRBJ1-3 | NA | NA | TRBV11-2 | CASSFQKGGTGNTIYF | TGTGCCAGCAGCTTCCAAAAGGGAGGGACTGGAAACACCATATATTTT
15 | TRBJ1-1 | NA | TRBD1 | TRBV6-6 | CASSVRDRGNTEAFF | TGTGCCAGCAGTGTCCGGGACAGAGGAAACACTGAAGCTTTCTTT
13 | TRBJ1-3 | NA | NA | TRBV28 | CASSLTRGNTIYF | TGTGCCAGCAGTTTGACGAGGGGAAACACCATATATTTT
17 | TRBJ1-5 | once | NA | TRBV6-1 | CASSEWAGEGSNQPQHF | TGTGCCAGCAGTGAATGGGCAGGGGAAGGAAGCAATCAGCCCCAGCATTTT
19 | TRBJ2-1 | NA | NA | TRBV7-9 | CASSLRKRRTPSSYNEQFF | TGTGCCAGCAGCTTAAGAAAGCGGAGAACTCCGAGCTCCTACAATGAGCAGTTCTTC
14 | TRBJ1-2 | NA | TRBD1 | TRBV3-1/TRBV3-2 | CASSKDRGPRGYTF | TGTGCCAGCAGCAAGGACAGGGGGCCTCGAGGCTACACCTTC
12 | TRBJ1-1 | NA | NA | TRBV3-1/TRBV3-2 | CASSQGAVEAFF | TGTGCCAGCAGCCAAGGCGCGGTGGAAGCTTTCTTT
16 | TRBJ1-2 | NA | TRBD1 | TRBV19 | CATRTTGAPGGYGYTF | TGTGCCACCCGAACGACAGGGGCCCCAGGAGGCTATGGCTACACCTTC